This TCR beta chain comes out of a study of response to subunit inactivated influenza vaccine. Study-wide findings and caveats: The authors suggested that every seasonal influenza vaccination recruits few new T cells.

V dropped 3 bases and J dropped 0 bases, with 6 bases sitting between them. This CDR3 is 13 amino acids long. TCRdb passed the RT-PCR reads through MiXCR, listing each CDR3 protein once. The sample consists of approximately 480,000 distinct CDR3 sequences, approximately 11% of them appearing once. This clonotype was seen only a few times. Its target is not known. The receptor was derived from a man aged 45-65 years who received an inactivated influenza vaccine. This specimen consisted of PBMCs from blood, obtained 45 days after vaccination. The rearrangement joins TRBV12-3 or TRBV12-4 to TRBJ2-7; D is unresolved. CDR3 sequence (DNA): TGTGCCAGCAGTTTGAACCCCTCCTACGAGCAGTACTTC. This sequence encodes CASSLNPSYEQYF.